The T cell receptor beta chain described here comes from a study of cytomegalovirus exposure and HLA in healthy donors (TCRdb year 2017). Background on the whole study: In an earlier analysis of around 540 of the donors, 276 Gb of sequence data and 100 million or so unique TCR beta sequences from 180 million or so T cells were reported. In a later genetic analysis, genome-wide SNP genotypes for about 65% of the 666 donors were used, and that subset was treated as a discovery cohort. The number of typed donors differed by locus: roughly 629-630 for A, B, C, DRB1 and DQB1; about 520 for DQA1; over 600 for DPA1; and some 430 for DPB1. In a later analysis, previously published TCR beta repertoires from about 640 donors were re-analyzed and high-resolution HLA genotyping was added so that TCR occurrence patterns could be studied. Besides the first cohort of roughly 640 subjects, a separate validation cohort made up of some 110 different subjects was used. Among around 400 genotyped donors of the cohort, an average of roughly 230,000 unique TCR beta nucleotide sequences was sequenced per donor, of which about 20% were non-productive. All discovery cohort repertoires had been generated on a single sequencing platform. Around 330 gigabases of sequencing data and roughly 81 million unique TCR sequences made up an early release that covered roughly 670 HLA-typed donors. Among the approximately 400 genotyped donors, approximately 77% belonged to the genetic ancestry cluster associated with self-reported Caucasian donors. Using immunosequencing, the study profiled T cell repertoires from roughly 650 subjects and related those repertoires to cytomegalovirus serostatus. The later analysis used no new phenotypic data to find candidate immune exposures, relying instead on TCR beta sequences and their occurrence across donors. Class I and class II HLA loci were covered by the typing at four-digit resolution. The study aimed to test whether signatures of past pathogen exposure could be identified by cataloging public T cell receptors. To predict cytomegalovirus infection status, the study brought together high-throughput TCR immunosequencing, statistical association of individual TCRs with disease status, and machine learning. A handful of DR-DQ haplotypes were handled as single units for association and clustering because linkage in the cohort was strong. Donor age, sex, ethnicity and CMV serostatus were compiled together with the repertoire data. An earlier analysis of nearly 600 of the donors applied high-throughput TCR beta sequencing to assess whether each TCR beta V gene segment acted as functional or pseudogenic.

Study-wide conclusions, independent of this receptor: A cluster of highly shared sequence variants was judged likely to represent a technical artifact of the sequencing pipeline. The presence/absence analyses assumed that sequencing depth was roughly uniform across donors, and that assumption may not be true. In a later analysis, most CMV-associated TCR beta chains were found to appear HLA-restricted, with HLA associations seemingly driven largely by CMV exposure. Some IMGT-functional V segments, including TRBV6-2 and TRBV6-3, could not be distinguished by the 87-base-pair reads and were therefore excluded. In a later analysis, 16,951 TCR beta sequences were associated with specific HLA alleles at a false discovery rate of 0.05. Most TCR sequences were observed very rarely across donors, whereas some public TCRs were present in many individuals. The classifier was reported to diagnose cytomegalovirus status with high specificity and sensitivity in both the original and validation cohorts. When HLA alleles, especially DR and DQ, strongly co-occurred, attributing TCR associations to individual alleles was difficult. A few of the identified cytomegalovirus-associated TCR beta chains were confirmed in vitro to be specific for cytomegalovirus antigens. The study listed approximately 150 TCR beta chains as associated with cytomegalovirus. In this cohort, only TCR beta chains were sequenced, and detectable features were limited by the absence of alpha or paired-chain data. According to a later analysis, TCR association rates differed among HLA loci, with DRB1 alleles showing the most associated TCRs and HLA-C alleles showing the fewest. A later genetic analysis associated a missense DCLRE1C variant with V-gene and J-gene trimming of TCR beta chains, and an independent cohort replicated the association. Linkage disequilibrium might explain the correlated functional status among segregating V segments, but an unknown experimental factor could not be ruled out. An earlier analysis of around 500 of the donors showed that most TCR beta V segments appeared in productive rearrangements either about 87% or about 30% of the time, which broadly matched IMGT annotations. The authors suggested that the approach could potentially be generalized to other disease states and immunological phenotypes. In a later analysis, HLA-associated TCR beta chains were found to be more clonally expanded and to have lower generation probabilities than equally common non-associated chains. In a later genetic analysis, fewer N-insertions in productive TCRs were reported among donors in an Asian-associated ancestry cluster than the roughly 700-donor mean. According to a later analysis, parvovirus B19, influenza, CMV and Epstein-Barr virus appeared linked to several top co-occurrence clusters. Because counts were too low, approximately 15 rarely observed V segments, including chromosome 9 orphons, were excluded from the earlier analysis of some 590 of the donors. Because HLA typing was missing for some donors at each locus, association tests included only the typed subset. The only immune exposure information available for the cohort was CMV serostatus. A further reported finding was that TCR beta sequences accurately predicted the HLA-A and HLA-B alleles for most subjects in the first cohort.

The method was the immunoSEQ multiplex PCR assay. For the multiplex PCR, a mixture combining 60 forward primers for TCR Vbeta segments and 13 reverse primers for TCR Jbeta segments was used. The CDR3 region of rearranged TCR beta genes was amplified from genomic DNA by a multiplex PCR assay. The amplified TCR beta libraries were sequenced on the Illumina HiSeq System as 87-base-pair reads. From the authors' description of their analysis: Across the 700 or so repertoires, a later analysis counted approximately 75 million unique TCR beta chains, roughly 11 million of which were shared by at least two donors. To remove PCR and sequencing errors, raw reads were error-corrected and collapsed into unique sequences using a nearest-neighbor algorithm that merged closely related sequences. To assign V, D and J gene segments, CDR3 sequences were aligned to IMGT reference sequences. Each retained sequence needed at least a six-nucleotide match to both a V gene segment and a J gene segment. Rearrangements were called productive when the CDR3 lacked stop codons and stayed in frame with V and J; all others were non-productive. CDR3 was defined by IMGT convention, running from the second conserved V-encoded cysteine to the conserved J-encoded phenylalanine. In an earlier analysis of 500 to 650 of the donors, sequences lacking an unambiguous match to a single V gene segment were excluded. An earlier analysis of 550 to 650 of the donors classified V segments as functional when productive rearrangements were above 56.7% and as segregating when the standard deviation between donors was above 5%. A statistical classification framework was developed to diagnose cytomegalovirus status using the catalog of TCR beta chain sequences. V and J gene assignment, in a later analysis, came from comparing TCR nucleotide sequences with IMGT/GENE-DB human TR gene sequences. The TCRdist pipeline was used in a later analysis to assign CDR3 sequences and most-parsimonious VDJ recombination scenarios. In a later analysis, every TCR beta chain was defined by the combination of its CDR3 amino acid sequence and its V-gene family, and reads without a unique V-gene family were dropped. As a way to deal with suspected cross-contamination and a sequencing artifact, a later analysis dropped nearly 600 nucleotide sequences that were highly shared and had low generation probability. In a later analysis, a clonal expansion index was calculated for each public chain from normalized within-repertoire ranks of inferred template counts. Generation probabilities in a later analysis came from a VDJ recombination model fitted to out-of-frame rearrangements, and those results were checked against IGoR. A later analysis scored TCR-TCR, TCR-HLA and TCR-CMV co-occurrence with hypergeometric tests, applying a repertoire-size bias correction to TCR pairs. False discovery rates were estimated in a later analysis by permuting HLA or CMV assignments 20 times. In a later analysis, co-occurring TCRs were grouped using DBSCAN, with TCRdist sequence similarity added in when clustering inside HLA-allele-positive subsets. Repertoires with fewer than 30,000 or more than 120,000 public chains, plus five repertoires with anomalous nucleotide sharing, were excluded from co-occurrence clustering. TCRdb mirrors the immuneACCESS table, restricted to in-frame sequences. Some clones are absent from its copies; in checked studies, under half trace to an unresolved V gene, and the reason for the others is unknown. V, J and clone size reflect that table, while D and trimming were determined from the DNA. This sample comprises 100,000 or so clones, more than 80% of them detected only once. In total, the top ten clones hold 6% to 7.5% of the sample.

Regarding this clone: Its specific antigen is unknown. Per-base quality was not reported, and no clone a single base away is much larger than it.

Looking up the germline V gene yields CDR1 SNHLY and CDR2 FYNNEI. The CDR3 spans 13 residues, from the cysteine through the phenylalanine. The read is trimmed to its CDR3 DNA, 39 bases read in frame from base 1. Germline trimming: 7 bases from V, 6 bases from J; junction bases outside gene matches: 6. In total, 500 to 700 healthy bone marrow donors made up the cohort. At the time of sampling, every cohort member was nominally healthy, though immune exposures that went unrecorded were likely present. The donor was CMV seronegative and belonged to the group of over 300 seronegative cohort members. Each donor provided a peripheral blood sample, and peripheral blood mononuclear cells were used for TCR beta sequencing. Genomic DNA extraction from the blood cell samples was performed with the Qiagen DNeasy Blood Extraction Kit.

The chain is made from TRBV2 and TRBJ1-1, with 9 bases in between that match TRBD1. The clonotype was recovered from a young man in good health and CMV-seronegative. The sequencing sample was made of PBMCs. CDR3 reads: CASNTRTGAEAFF. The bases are TGTGCCAGCAATACCCGGACAGGGGCTGAAGCTTTCTTT.